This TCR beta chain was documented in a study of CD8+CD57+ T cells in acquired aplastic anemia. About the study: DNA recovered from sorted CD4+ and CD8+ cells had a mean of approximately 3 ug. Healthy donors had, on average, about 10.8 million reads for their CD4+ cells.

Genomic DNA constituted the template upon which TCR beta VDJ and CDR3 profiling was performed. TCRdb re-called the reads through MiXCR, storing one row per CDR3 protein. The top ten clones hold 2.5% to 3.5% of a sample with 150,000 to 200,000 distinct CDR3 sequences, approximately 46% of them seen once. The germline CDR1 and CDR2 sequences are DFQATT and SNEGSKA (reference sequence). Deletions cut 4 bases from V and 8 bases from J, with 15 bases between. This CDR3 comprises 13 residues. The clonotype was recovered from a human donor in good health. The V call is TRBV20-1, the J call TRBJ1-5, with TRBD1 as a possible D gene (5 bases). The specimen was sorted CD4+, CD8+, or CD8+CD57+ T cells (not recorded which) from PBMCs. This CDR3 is CSATKGRAEPQHF. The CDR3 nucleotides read TGCAGTGCTACCAAGGGACGTGCTGAGCCCCAGCATTTT.